This T cell receptor beta chain stems from a study of response to subunit inactivated influenza vaccine listed by TCRdb under 2018. With regard to the full study: The study used deep quantitative T cell receptor repertoire profiling to track responses to a trivalent subunit inactivated influenza vaccine. Study-wide conclusions, independent of this receptor: According to the authors, only a limited number of new T cells may be recruited by each seasonal influenza vaccination.

Library preparation used RT-PCR. Sequencing took place on an Illumina HiSeq 2500. In-frame beta chains were kept once TCRdb had trimmed the public reads at Q25 with fastp and called clones with MiXCR. All rows with the same CDR3 protein become a single entry with the most common DNA and genes. For this sample the table gives roughly 700,000 distinct CDR3 sequences, of which over 11% were detected only once. The ten largest clones represent less than 7% of the sample. Concerning this clonotype itself: What antigen it recognizes has not been identified. The sample holds no much larger clone one base away, and base qualities are not on file.

Here V drops 3 bases and J drops 5 bases, and the junction holds 5 bases not matched to any gene. The germline V gene encodes CDR1 LNHDA and CDR2 SQIVND (reference sequence). Its CDR3 holds 14 amino acids, cysteine through phenylalanine. The only DNA kept is the CDR3, 42 bases in frame from the first base. The clonotype comes from a man between 50 and 59 years old who received an inactivated influenza vaccine. Donor details come from another sample of the same person, matched by shared clones. The sample here was PBMCs from blood, taken 14 to 15 days before vaccination. The sequence joins TRBV19 to TRBJ1-1, and 8 bases in between align with TRBD1. CDR3 region: CASSIATGVTEAFF. The DNA reads as follows: TGTGCCAGTAGTATCGCGACAGGGGTGACTGAAGCTTTCTTT.